This T cell receptor beta chain was documented in a study of CD8 T cells in ankylosing spondylitis. CDR1 is LNHNV, CDR2 YYDKDF, per germline (reference sequence). The CDR3 length is 18 residues. With 0 bases clipped from V and 2 bases from J, the junction kept 7 bases outside the gene matches. It was by quantitative 5'-RACE with molecular barcodes that TCR beta libraries were made. TCRdb re-called the 5' RACE reads through MiXCR, storing one row per CDR3 protein. The table records 200,000 to 250,000 distinct CDR3 sequences, 15% to 20% of them present only once. Worth noting for this clonotype: What it recognizes is unknown.

Findings and limits, study-wide: Disease-linked clones proved CD8+ and comparatively uncommon in peripheral blood. Reportedly, disease-linked clones are significantly enriched in ankylosing spondylitis patients' matched synovial fluid. A motif of roughly eight highly homologous TCR beta variants was seen as apparently characteristic of ankylosing spondylitis blood.

Sequenced sample: blood, either unsorted or a sorted T cell fraction (not recorded which). The clonotype originates from a male donor with ankylosing spondylitis. The chain joins TRBV15 to TRBJ2-7, with 13 nucleotides matching TRBD2. This CDR3 is CATSREGTSGRAPYEQYF. The CDR3 DNA sequence: TGTGCCACCAGCAGAGAGGGAACTAGCGGGAGGGCCCCCTACGAGCAGTACTTC. Drawing the rest from reference TRBV15 and TRBJ2-7, the complete variable domain is DAMVIQNPRYQVTQFGKPVTLSCSQTLNHNVMYWYQQKSSQAPKLLFHYYDKDFNNEADTPDNFQSRRPNTSFCFLDIRSPGLGDTAMYLCATSREGTSGRAPYEQYFGPGTRLTVT.